This entry lists 2 T cell receptor beta chains sequenced from one sample in a study of shared clonotypes between healthy human individuals. Here immunoSEQ multiplex PCR was the method, and the copy in TCRdb shows in-frame clones only, minus some. The sample has hundreds of thousands of clones, roughly 77% seen once. Sequenced input: PBMCs. The receptor source for this set is a woman aged 40 to 50 in good health. Some clones in this sample may be carry-over from other donors' samples.

As for this clone: The same CDR3 also results from other DNA sequences found in this sample. The chain employs TRBV5-1 and TRBJ2-3; D uncertain. Germline V gene sequence: CDR1 SGHRS, CDR2 YFSETQ. CDR3 length: 12 residues. Deletions cut 1 base from V and 0 bases from J, with 0 bases between. The CDR3 region is CASSLSTDTQYF. In nucleotides, the CDR3 is TGCGCCAGCAGCTTGAGCACAGATACGCAGTATTTT.

This clone is medium-sized in the sample. This chain links TRBV11-2 with TRBJ2-7, with 9 bases identical to TRBD2. The germline CDR1 and CDR2 sequences are SGHAT and FQNNGV. V lost 8 bases, J lost 6 bases, and 8 bases stayed unmatched. The CDR3 extends over 13 amino acids. The CDR3 sequence is CASGGRAISEQYF. For the CDR3, the DNA is TGTGCCAGCGGCGGGAGGGCCATCAGCGAGCAGTACTTC.